The rows below give T cell receptor beta chains drawn from one sample of a study of blood T cell repertoires in COVID-19. Sequencing was performed with immunoSEQ multiplex PCR; in TCRdb, only in-frame clones are kept and a portion is missing. Found here are approximately 410,000 clones, about nine tenths of them singletons; the top ten hold more than 1.4%. The material sequenced was peripheral blood. Source of these receptors: a woman in her twenties or thirties with active or convalescent COVID-19. The CDR3 runs from the conserved cysteine through the conserved F or W. The D gene is left open where the match is weak. Clone size is stated in some rows and not others, as once, few, many or a class when expanded.

len: 13; d_gene: NA; j_gene: TRBJ2-5; v_gene: TRBV12-3/TRBV12-4; abundance: NA; CDR3nt: TGTGCCAGCAGTACGGACAGTCAAGAGACCCAGTACTTC; CDR3aa: CASSTDSQETQYF
len: 12; d_gene: TRBD2; j_gene: TRBJ2-3; v_gene: TRBV19; abundance: NA; CDR3nt: TGTGCCAGCCGGGAGGGGCGGGGGACGCAGTATTTT; CDR3aa: CASREGRGTQYF
len: 14; d_gene: NA; j_gene: TRBJ1-4; v_gene: TRBV18; abundance: NA; CDR3nt: TGTGCCAGCTCACCAGCCGGAGCTCGAGAAAAACTGTTTTTT; CDR3aa: CASSPAGAREKLFF
len: 13; d_gene: TRBD1; j_gene: TRBJ1-2; v_gene: TRBV5-4; abundance: NA; CDR3nt: TGTGCCAGCAGCCCGGACAGGGGATATGGCTACACCTTC; CDR3aa: CASSPDRGYGYTF
len: 15; d_gene: TRBD1; j_gene: TRBJ2-7; v_gene: TRBV5-1; abundance: NA; CDR3nt: TGCGCCAGCAGCCTGGAGTCGGGACAGCACTACGAGCAGTACTTC; CDR3aa: CASSLESGQHYEQYF
len: 12; d_gene: TRBD2; j_gene: TRBJ2-1; v_gene: TRBV27; abundance: NA; CDR3nt: TGTGCCAGCAGCTTAGCGGGATACGAGCAGTTCTTC; CDR3aa: CASSLAGYEQFF
len: 14; d_gene: TRBD1; j_gene: TRBJ1-1; v_gene: TRBV4-1; abundance: few; CDR3nt: TGCGCCAGCAGGTGGACAGGGGGGAACACTGAAGCTTTCTTT; CDR3aa: CASRWTGGNTEAFF
len: 13; d_gene: TRBD1; j_gene: TRBJ1-2; v_gene: TRBV28; abundance: NA; CDR3nt: TGTGCCAGCAGTTTACGGCAGGGGGCTAGTTACACCTTC; CDR3aa: CASSLRQGASYTF
len: 16; d_gene: TRBD2; j_gene: TRBJ2-2; v_gene: TRBV2; abundance: NA; CDR3nt: TGTGCCAGCACGAACCCTAGCGGGAGTACGGATGGGGAGCTGTTTTTT; CDR3aa: CASTNPSGSTDGELFF
len: 20; d_gene: TRBD2; j_gene: TRBJ2-5; v_gene: TRBV3-1/TRBV3-2; abundance: NA; CDR3nt: TGTGCCAGCAGCCAAGATGTCCCCGGGACTAGCGGGGGGGCCGGGGAGACCCAGTACTTC; CDR3aa: CASSQDVPGTSGGAGETQYF
len: 10; d_gene: NA; j_gene: TRBJ1-1; v_gene: TRBV12-3/TRBV12-4; abundance: NA; CDR3nt: TGTGCCAGCACCCAGGGGGAAGCTTTCTTT; CDR3aa: CASTQGEAFF
len: 18; d_gene: TRBD2; j_gene: TRBJ2-1; v_gene: TRBV4-1; abundance: NA; CDR3nt: TGCGCCAGCAGCCAAGATGATTGTAGCGGGGGGGCGTACAATGAGCAGTTCTTC; CDR3aa: CASSQDDCSGGAYNEQFF
len: 15; d_gene: NA; j_gene: TRBJ1-6; v_gene: TRBV19; abundance: NA; CDR3nt: TGTGCCAGTAGTGATCAGGTAGCCTATAATTCACCCCTCCACTTT; CDR3aa: CASSDQVAYNSPLHF
len: 17; d_gene: TRBD1; j_gene: TRBJ1-1; v_gene: TRBV5-1; abundance: NA; CDR3nt: TGCGCCAGCAGCAGGGGACAGACCGTCACCATGAACACTGAAGCTTTCTTT; CDR3aa: CASSRGQTVTMNTEAFF
len: 14; d_gene: TRBD1; j_gene: TRBJ1-4; v_gene: TRBV5-1; abundance: once; CDR3nt: TGCGCCAGCAGCTCCGGACAGGGGCAGGAAAAACTGTTTTTT; CDR3aa: CASSSGQGQEKLFF
len: 12; d_gene: NA; j_gene: TRBJ2-7; v_gene: TRBV5-1; abundance: NA; CDR3nt: TGCGCCAGCATACGAGGGCGGAGCGAGCAGTACTTC; CDR3aa: CASIRGRSEQYF
len: 14; d_gene: NA; j_gene: TRBJ2-1; v_gene: TRBV27; abundance: NA; CDR3nt: TGTGCCAGCAGTTCGGGGAGCACCTACAATGAGCAGTTCTTC; CDR3aa: CASSSGSTYNEQFF
len: 15; d_gene: TRBD1; j_gene: TRBJ1-4; v_gene: TRBV18; abundance: NA; CDR3nt: TGTGCCAGCTCACTTTCCGGGACAGGGAATGAAAAACTGTTTTTT; CDR3aa: CASSLSGTGNEKLFF
len: 16; d_gene: TRBD2; j_gene: TRBJ2-1; v_gene: TRBV6-1; abundance: few; CDR3nt: TGTGCCAGCAGTGAAAGATGGACTAGCGGTTACAATGAGCAGTTCTTC; CDR3aa: CASSERWTSGYNEQFF
len: 16; d_gene: NA; j_gene: TRBJ1-1; v_gene: TRBV15; abundance: NA; CDR3nt: TGTGCCACCAGCAGGGGGGGGTCGGGCTTTGGCACTGAAGCTTTCTTT; CDR3aa: CATSRGGSGFGTEAFF
len: 14; d_gene: NA; j_gene: TRBJ1-1; v_gene: TRBV27; abundance: NA; CDR3nt: TGTGCCAGCAGTTTAGCCAGGGTGAACACTGAAGCTTTCTTT; CDR3aa: CASSLARVNTEAFF
len: 14; d_gene: NA; j_gene: TRBJ2-5; v_gene: TRBV3-1/TRBV3-2; abundance: NA; CDR3nt: TGTGCCAGCAGCCCCTCAGGGGCAGGGGAGACCCAGTACTTC; CDR3aa: CASSPSGAGETQYF
len: 15; d_gene: NA; j_gene: TRBJ1-5; v_gene: TRBV2; abundance: NA; CDR3nt: TGTGCCAGCACCCCGGGACTAAGGGGCAATCAGCCCCAGCATTTT; CDR3aa: CASTPGLRGNQPQHF
len: 17; d_gene: TRBD1; j_gene: TRBJ1-2; v_gene: TRBV5-1; abundance: NA; CDR3nt: TGCGCCAGCAGCCAAGGTCCGGGACAGACAATTAACTATGGCTACACCTTC; CDR3aa: CASSQGPGQTINYGYTF
len: 12; d_gene: NA; j_gene: TRBJ2-7; v_gene: TRBV3-1/TRBV3-2; abundance: NA; CDR3nt: TGTGCCAGCAGCCAAGTTCCGTACGAGCAGTACTTC; CDR3aa: CASSQVPYEQYF
len: 15; d_gene: NA; j_gene: TRBJ1-1; v_gene: TRBV13; abundance: NA; CDR3nt: TGTGCCAGCAGCTGGACGGGAATCATGAACACTGAAGCTTTCTTT; CDR3aa: CASSWTGIMNTEAFF
len: 15; d_gene: TRBD2; j_gene: TRBJ2-3; v_gene: TRBV28; abundance: NA; CDR3nt: TGTGCCAGCAGTTTATTTGCGGGAGAAGGAGATACGCAGTATTTT; CDR3aa: CASSLFAGEGDTQYF
len: 16; d_gene: TRBD1; j_gene: TRBJ2-1; v_gene: TRBV5-6; abundance: NA; CDR3nt: TGTGCCAGCAGCTTGAATAGAGGACAGGGAGGTAATGAGCAGTTCTTC; CDR3aa: CASSLNRGQGGNEQFF
len: 13; d_gene: TRBD1; j_gene: TRBJ2-1; v_gene: TRBV29-1; abundance: NA; CDR3nt: TGCAGCGACGGACAGGGCTCCTACAATGAGCAGTTCTTC; CDR3aa: CSDGQGSYNEQFF
len: 14; d_gene: NA; j_gene: TRBJ1-1; v_gene: TRBV19; abundance: NA; CDR3nt: TGTGCCAGTACCTCAGAGGGCTCGAACACTGAAGCTTTCTTT; CDR3aa: CASTSEGSNTEAFF
len: 13; d_gene: NA; j_gene: TRBJ2-7; v_gene: TRBV5-1; abundance: NA; CDR3nt: TGCGCCAGCAGCTCCTACGGAGGGGTCGAGCAGTACTTC; CDR3aa: CASSSYGGVEQYF
len: 15; d_gene: TRBD2; j_gene: TRBJ2-3; v_gene: TRBV2; abundance: NA; CDR3nt: TGTGCCAGCCGGGGACTAGCGGGGGGGCGAGATACGCAGTATTTT; CDR3aa: CASRGLAGGRDTQYF
len: 15; d_gene: NA; j_gene: TRBJ2-1; v_gene: TRBV10-3; abundance: NA; CDR3nt: TGTGCCATCAGTGATTTGGCCATCTCCTACAATGAGCAGTTCTTC; CDR3aa: CAISDLAISYNEQFF
len: 13; d_gene: TRBD1; j_gene: TRBJ2-3; v_gene: TRBV30; abundance: NA; CDR3nt: TGTGCCTGGGGACAGGGATCCACAGATACGCAGTATTTT; CDR3aa: CAWGQGSTDTQYF
len: 14; d_gene: NA; j_gene: TRBJ2-5; v_gene: TRBV27; abundance: NA; CDR3nt: TGTGCCAGCAGTTTTAGGGGGGGTGTGGAGACCCAGTACTTC; CDR3aa: CASSFRGGVETQYF
len: 15; d_gene: TRBD1; j_gene: TRBJ1-5; v_gene: TRBV5-6; abundance: NA; CDR3nt: TGTGCCAGCAGCCAAGTGGGACAGGGTAGTCAGCCCCAGCATTTT; CDR3aa: CASSQVGQGSQPQHF
len: 15; d_gene: TRBD1; j_gene: TRBJ2-1; v_gene: TRBV7-2; abundance: NA; CDR3nt: TGTGCCAGCAGCTTATGGGACACAGGGGGGCATGAGCAGTTCTTC; CDR3aa: CASSLWDTGGHEQFF
len: 14; d_gene: NA; j_gene: TRBJ1-3; v_gene: TRBV6-5; abundance: once; CDR3nt: TGTGCCAGCTCCATGGGGGCTACTGGAAACACCATATATTTT; CDR3aa: CASSMGATGNTIYF
len: 18; d_gene: TRBD2; j_gene: TRBJ2-1; v_gene: TRBV5-4; abundance: NA; CDR3nt: TGTGCCAGCAGCTGGATAGTCACTAGCGGGGGGGCGAATGGTGAGCAGTTCTTC; CDR3aa: CASSWIVTSGGANGEQFF
len: 15; d_gene: TRBD1; j_gene: TRBJ1-6; v_gene: TRBV5-6; abundance: NA; CDR3nt: TGTGCCAGCAGCTTGGCTGGGACAGGGGGCACACCCCTCCACTTT; CDR3aa: CASSLAGTGGTPLHF
len: 15; d_gene: NA; j_gene: TRBJ1-6; v_gene: TRBV7-9; abundance: NA; CDR3nt: TGTGCCAGCAGCTTAGGAGACAGGTATAATTCACCCCTCCACTTT; CDR3aa: CASSLGDRYNSPLHF
len: 15; d_gene: NA; j_gene: TRBJ1-5; v_gene: TRBV6-5; abundance: once; CDR3nt: TGTGCCAGCAGCCACGACAGGTCTAGCAATCAGCCCCAGCATTTT; CDR3aa: CASSHDRSSNQPQHF
len: 17; d_gene: TRBD1; j_gene: TRBJ2-7; v_gene: TRBV5-1; abundance: once; CDR3nt: TGCGCCAGCAGCCTTTACCACACACAGGGGGCTGGGCACGAGCAGTACTTC; CDR3aa: CASSLYHTQGAGHEQYF
len: 16; d_gene: TRBD2; j_gene: TRBJ2-7; v_gene: TRBV4-1; abundance: NA; CDR3nt: TGCGCCAGCAGCCAAGGTCCTAGCGGGAACTCCTACGAGCAGTACTTC; CDR3aa: CASSQGPSGNSYEQYF
len: 14; d_gene: TRBD2; j_gene: TRBJ2-5; v_gene: TRBV6-5; abundance: NA; CDR3nt: TGTGCCAGCAGGATACTAGCGGCCCAAGAGACCCAGTACTTC; CDR3aa: CASRILAAQETQYF
len: 18; d_gene: NA; j_gene: TRBJ2-5; v_gene: TRBV6-2/TRBV6-3; abundance: NA; CDR3nt: TGTGCCAGCAGTACCCCACGAATCGCTACAGGCGACCAAGAGACCCAGTACTTC; CDR3aa: CASSTPRIATGDQETQYF
len: 12; d_gene: NA; j_gene: TRBJ2-5; v_gene: TRBV19; abundance: NA; CDR3nt: TGTGCCAGTCACAGGGAAGGGGAGACCCAGTACTTC; CDR3aa: CASHREGETQYF
len: 14; d_gene: TRBD1; j_gene: TRBJ1-1; v_gene: TRBV6-5; abundance: once; CDR3nt: TGTGCCAGCAGTTACGGGACAGGGTTCACTGAAGCTTTCTTT; CDR3aa: CASSYGTGFTEAFF
len: 16; d_gene: TRBD1; j_gene: TRBJ2-1; v_gene: TRBV4-1; abundance: NA; CDR3nt: TGCGCCAGCAGCCAAGGACAGGGGATCGGAGACAATGAGCAGTTCTTC; CDR3aa: CASSQGQGIGDNEQFF
len: 19; d_gene: TRBD2; j_gene: TRBJ2-5; v_gene: TRBV29-1; abundance: NA; CDR3nt: TGCAGCGTTGAAGATCCTCTAGCGGGAGTAAAGGAAGATGAGGAGACCCAGTACTTC; CDR3aa: CSVEDPLAGVKEDEETQYF
len: 17; d_gene: NA; j_gene: TRBJ1-2; v_gene: TRBV6-6; abundance: NA; CDR3nt: TGTGCCAGCAGTCGCGACTCCCCTCCATTTACTAACTATGGCTACACCTTC; CDR3aa: CASSRDSPPFTNYGYTF
len: 12; d_gene: NA; j_gene: TRBJ2-7; v_gene: TRBV10-3; abundance: NA; CDR3nt: TGTGCCATGGGGGCAGGGGGGTACGAGCAGTACTTC; CDR3aa: CAMGAGGYEQYF
len: 15; d_gene: NA; j_gene: TRBJ1-2; v_gene: TRBV4-1; abundance: once; CDR3nt: TGCGCCAGCAGCCAAGGGTCCAGGGACTTTTATGGCTACACCTTC; CDR3aa: CASSQGSRDFYGYTF
len: 12; d_gene: NA; j_gene: TRBJ1-4; v_gene: TRBV5-6; abundance: NA; CDR3nt: TGTGCCAGCAGCGGCAGGGGCAAAAAACTGTTTTTT; CDR3aa: CASSGRGKKLFF
len: 13; d_gene: NA; j_gene: TRBJ2-5; v_gene: TRBV18; abundance: NA; CDR3nt: TGTGCCAGCTCACCTACTACCCAGGAGACCCAGTACTTC; CDR3aa: CASSPTTQETQYF
len: 15; d_gene: TRBD2; j_gene: TRBJ2-7; v_gene: TRBV11-2; abundance: NA; CDR3nt: TGTGCCAGCAGCTTAAATGGACTAGAATACCCCGAGCAGTACTTC; CDR3aa: CASSLNGLEYPEQYF
len: 12; d_gene: NA; j_gene: TRBJ2-5; v_gene: TRBV7-9; abundance: few; CDR3nt: TGTGCCAGCAGCTTAGCCTCGGAGACCCAGTACTTC; CDR3aa: CASSLASETQYF
len: 16; d_gene: NA; j_gene: TRBJ2-1; v_gene: TRBV6-5; abundance: NA; CDR3nt: TGTGCCAGCAGTTACGAGAGGGCGGGTTCCTACAATGAGCAGTTCTTC; CDR3aa: CASSYERAGSYNEQFF
len: 14; d_gene: NA; j_gene: TRBJ1-1; v_gene: TRBV4-2; abundance: NA; CDR3nt: TGTGCCAGCAGCCAACTAGAGACGGGGGGTGAAGCTTTCTTT; CDR3aa: CASSQLETGGEAFF